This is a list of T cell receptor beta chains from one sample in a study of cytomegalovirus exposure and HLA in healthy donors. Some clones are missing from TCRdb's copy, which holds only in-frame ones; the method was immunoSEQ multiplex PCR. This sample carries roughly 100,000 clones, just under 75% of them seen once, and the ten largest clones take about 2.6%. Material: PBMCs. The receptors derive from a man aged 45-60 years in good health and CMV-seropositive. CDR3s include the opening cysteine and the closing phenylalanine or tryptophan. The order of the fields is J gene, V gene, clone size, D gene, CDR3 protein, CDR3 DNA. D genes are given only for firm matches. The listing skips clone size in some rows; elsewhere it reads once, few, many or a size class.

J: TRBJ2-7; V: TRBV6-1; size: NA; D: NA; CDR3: CASSEVDSSYEQYF; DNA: TGTGCCAGCAGTGAAGTGGACAGCTCCTACGAGCAGTACTTC
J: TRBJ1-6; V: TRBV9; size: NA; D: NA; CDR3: CASSPGGSSYNSPLHF; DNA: TGTGCCAGCAGCCCCGGGGGTAGCTCCTATAATTCACCCCTCCACTTT
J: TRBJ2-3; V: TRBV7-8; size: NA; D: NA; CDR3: CASSFQQVADTQYF; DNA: TGTGCCAGCAGCTTTCAGCAGGTCGCAGATACGCAGTATTTT
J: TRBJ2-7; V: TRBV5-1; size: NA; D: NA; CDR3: CASSLSSGPYEQYF; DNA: TGCGCCAGCAGCTTGTCAAGCGGGCCCTACGAGCAGTACTTC
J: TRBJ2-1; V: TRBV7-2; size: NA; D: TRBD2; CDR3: CASSLQSGGANEQFF; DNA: TGTGCCAGCAGCTTACAGAGCGGGGGGGCAAATGAGCAGTTCTTC
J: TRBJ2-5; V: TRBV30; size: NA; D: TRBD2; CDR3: CAWSGLAGGPLETQYF; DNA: TGTGCCTGGAGTGGGCTAGCGGGAGGGCCATTAGAGACCCAGTACTTC
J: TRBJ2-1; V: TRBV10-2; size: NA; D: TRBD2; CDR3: CASSETLADTYNEQFF; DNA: TGCGCCAGCAGTGAGACCCTAGCGGATACCTACAATGAGCAGTTCTTC
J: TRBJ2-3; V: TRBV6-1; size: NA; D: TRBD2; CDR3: CASLLAAALTDTQYF; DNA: TGTGCCAGCCTACTAGCGGCGGCCCTCACAGATACGCAGTATTTT
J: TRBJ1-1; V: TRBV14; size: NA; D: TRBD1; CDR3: CASSHRDRGLGTEAFF; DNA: TGTGCCAGCAGCCACCGGGACAGGGGGCTAGGCACTGAAGCTTTCTTT
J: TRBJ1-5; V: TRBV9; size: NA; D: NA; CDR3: CASSVGGLNQPQHF; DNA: TGTGCCAGCAGCGTAGGAGGGTTGAATCAGCCCCAGCATTTT
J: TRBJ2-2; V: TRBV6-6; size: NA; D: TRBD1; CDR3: CASSNQGANTGELFF; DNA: TGTGCCAGCAGTAACCAGGGGGCTAACACCGGGGAGCTGTTTTTT
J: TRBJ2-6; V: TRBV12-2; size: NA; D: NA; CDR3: CASRSERRGRGFSGANVLTF; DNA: TGTGCAAGTCGTAGTGAGCGCAGGGGCAGGGGGTTTTCTGGGGCCAACGTCCTGACTTTC
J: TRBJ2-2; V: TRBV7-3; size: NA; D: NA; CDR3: CASSPGRGFTGELFF; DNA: TGTGCCAGCAGCCCTGGGCGGGGTTTCACCGGGGAGCTGTTTTTT
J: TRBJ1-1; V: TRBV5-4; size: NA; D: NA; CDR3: CASRGGYYTEAFF; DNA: TGTGCCAGCAGGGGGGGGTACTACACTGAAGCTTTCTTT
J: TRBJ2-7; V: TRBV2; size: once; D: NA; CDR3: CASNREQNEQYF; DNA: TGTGCCAGCAATCGGGAACAGAACGAGCAGTACTTC
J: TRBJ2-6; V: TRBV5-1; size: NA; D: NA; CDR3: CASSFSSGANVLTF; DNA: TGCGCCAGCAGCTTTTCTTCTGGGGCCAACGTCCTGACTTTC
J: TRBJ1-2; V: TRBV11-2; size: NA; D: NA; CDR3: CASSFRPRTGGYTF; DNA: TGTGCCAGCAGCTTTCGGCCTCGGACGGGGGGCTACACCTTC
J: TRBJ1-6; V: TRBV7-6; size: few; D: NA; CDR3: CASSPTLESPLHF; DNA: TGTGCCAGCAGCCCTACCTTAGAGTCACCCCTCCACTTT
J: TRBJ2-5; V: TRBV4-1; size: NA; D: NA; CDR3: CASSLGLRGETQYF; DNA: TGCGCCAGCAGCCTGGGACTCCGGGGCGAGACCCAGTACTTC
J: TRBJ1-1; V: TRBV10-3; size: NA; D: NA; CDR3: CASKAGERTEAFF; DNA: TGTGCCTCCAAGGCCGGGGAGAGGACTGAAGCTTTCTTT
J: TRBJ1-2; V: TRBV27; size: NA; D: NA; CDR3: CASSLYQGGYGYTF; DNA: TGTGCCAGCAGTTTATACCAGGGTGGCTATGGCTACACCTTC
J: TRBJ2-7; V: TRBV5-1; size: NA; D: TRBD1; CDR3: CASSLAGTGLYEQYF; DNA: TGCGCCAGCAGCTTGGCCGGGACAGGGCTCTACGAGCAGTACTTC
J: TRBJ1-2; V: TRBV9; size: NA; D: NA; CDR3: CASSPVRWAGINYGYTF; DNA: TGTGCCAGCAGCCCCGTCCGATGGGCAGGGATCAACTATGGCTACACCTTC
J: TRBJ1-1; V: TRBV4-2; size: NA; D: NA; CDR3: CASSQGTAPRDTEAFF; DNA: TGTGCCAGCAGCCAAGGGACAGCCCCGCGCGACACTGAAGCTTTCTTT
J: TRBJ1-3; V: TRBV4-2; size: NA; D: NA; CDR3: CASSLDSVLAGNTIYF; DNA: TGTGCCAGCAGCCTAGACTCAGTTCTAGCGGGAAACACCATATATTTT
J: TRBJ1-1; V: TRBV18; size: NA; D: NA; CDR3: CASSPYSQGGDTEAFF; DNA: TGTGCCAGCTCACCATACTCACAGGGAGGGGACACTGAAGCTTTCTTT
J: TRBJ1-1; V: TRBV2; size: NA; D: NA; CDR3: CASSDLLTEAFF; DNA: TGTGCCAGCAGTGACCTACTTACTGAAGCTTTCTTT
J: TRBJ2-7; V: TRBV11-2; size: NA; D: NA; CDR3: CASSLVRSSYEQYF; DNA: TGTGCCAGCAGCTTAGTCCGGAGTTCCTACGAGCAGTACTTC
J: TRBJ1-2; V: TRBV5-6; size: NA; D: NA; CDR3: CASSFFPARYNNYGYTF; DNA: TGTGCCAGCAGCTTCTTTCCAGCGAGGTACAATAACTATGGCTACACCTTC
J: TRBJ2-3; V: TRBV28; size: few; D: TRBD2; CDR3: CASSALRLAGGATDTQYF; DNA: TGTGCCAGCAGTGCCCTAAGGCTAGCGGGGGGGGCCACAGATACGCAGTATTTT
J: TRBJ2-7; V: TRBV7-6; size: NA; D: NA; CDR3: CASSPRPGEQYF; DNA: TGTGCCAGCAGTCCTCGACCGGGCGAGCAGTACTTC
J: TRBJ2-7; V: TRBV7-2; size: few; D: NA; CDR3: CASSLGAAGFYEQYF; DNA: TGTGCCAGCAGCTTAGGGGCTGCGGGATTCTACGAGCAGTACTTC
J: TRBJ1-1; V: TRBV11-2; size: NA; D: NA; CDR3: CASSSWPVAGITEAFF; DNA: TGTGCCAGCAGCTCTTGGCCCGTGGCAGGGATCACTGAAGCTTTCTTT
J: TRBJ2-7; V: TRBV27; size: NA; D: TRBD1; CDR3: CASSLQGQGARYEQYF; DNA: TGTGCCAGCAGTCTTCAGGGGCAGGGGGCGCGATACGAGCAGTACTTC
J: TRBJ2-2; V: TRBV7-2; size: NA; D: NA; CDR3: CASSFSGDTGELFF; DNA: TGTGCCAGCAGCTTCTCAGGGGACACCGGGGAGCTGTTTTTT
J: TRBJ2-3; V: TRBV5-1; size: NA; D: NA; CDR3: CASSPGNTDTQYF; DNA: TGCGCCAGCAGCCCCGGGAATACAGATACGCAGTATTTT
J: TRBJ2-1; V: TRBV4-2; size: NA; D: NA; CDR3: CASSQATGRFPYNEQFF; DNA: TGTGCCAGCAGCCAAGCGACAGGGAGGTTCCCCTACAATGAGCAGTTCTTC
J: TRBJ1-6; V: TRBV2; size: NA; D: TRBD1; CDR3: CASSEDGRGLSPLHF; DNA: TGTGCCAGCAGTGAAGACGGCAGGGGGCTTTCACCCCTCCACTTT
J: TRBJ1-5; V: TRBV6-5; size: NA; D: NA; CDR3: CACGEGAGNQPQHF; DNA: TGTGCCTGTGGGGAGGGAGCAGGCAATCAGCCCCAGCATTTT
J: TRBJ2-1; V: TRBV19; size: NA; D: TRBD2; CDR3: CASSMRLAGGLYNEQFF; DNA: TGTGCCAGTAGTATGAGACTAGCGGGGGGCCTCTACAATGAGCAGTTCTTC
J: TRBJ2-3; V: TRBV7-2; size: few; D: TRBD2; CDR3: CASSPGRIYADTQYF; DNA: TGTGCCAGCAGCCCCGGGAGGATCTACGCAGATACGCAGTATTTT
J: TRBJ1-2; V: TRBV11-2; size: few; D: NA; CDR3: CASSVFNAGGTYGYTF; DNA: TGTGCCAGCAGCGTTTTTAATGCGGGGGGCACCTATGGCTACACCTTC
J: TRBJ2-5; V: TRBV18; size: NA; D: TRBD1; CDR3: CASSPTTGEETQYF; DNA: TGTGCCAGCTCACCAACGACAGGGGAAGAGACCCAGTACTTC
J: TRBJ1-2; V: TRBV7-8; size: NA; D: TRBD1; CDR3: CASRQTGGDYGYTF; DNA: TGTGCCAGCAGGCAGACAGGGGGGGACTATGGCTACACCTTC
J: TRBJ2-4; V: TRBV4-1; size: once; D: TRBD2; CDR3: CASSQGGAGGNIQYF; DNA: TGCGCCAGCAGCCAAGGGGGGGCGGGGGGAAACATTCAGTACTTC
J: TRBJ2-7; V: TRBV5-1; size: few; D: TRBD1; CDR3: CASTQGANHEQYF; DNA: TGCGCCAGTACCCAGGGGGCGAACCACGAGCAGTACTTC
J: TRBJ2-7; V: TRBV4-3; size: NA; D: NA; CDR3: CASSRQRSGEYEQYF; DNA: TGCGCCAGCAGCCGTCAGCGGTCCGGGGAGTACGAGCAGTACTTC
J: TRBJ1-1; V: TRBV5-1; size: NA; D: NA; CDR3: CASSLGKGGTEAFF; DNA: TGCGCCAGCAGCTTGGGTAAAGGGGGCACTGAAGCTTTCTTT
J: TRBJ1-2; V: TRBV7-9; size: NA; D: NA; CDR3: CASSFPRDSTYGYTF; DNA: TGTGCCAGCAGCTTCCCTCGCGACAGCACCTATGGCTACACCTTC
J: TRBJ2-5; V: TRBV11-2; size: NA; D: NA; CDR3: CASSLDTGPLGTQYF; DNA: TGTGCCAGCAGCTTAGACACAGGACCTCTGGGGACCCAGTACTTC
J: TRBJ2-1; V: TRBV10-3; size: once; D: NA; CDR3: CAISDSAADNEQFF; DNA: TGTGCCATCAGTGACTCCGCAGCGGACAATGAGCAGTTCTTC
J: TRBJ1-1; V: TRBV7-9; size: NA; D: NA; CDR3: CASSSTPSGNTEAFF; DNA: TGTGCCAGCAGCTCAACCCCGTCAGGGAACACTGAAGCTTTCTTT
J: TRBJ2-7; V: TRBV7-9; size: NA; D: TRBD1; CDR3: CASSSLPGQGYEQYF; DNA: TGTGCCAGCAGCTCCCTCCCGGGACAGGGTTACGAGCAGTACTTC
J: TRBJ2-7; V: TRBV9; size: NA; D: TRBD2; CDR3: CASSVGLAGGYEQYF; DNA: TGTGCCAGCAGCGTAGGGCTAGCGGGAGGGTACGAGCAGTACTTC
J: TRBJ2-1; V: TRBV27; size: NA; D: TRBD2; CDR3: CASSLFVREVNEQFF; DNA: TGTGCCAGCAGTTTATTCGTCCGGGAGGTCAATGAGCAGTTCTTC
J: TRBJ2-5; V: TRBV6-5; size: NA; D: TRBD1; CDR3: CASSYFWDREEETQYF; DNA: TGTGCCAGCAGTTATTTTTGGGACAGGGAGGAAGAGACCCAGTACTTC
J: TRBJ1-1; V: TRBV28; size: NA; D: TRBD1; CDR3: CASSSDRVFEAFF; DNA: TGTGCCAGCAGCTCGGACAGGGTGTTCGAAGCTTTCTTT
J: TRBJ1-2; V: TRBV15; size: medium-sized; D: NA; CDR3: CATSRERDSGGYTF; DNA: TGTGCCACCAGCAGAGAGAGGGATTCCGGGGGCTACACCTTC
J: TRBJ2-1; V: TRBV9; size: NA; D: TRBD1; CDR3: CASSVAGDRGREFF; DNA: TGTGCCAGCAGCGTAGCAGGGGACAGGGGTAGGGAGTTCTTC
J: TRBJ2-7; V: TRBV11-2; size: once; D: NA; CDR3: CASSLVGKGGYEQYF; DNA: TGTGCCAGCAGCTTAGTCGGGAAGGGCGGCTACGAGCAGTACTTC